These 4 T cell receptor beta chains were all obtained from the same sample, sequenced in a study of cytomegalovirus exposure and HLA in healthy donors. The PCR had 60 Vbeta and 13 Jbeta primers. Generated by immunoSEQ multiplex PCR, the TCRdb table keeps only in-frame clones and is missing some. The sample lists more than 110,000 clones; approximately 70% were seen once. The specimen was PBMCs. Source of these receptors: a human donor in good health.

This sequence joins TRBV2 and TRBJ2-7; TRBD2 matches at 8 bases. Trimming cost V 6 bases and J 0 bases; bases outside gene matches: 7. The length of the CDR3 is 15 residues. CDR1 SNHLY and CDR2 FYNNEI come from the germline V gene. The CDR3 sequence is CASRGGLGASYEQYF. CDR3 DNA sequence: TGTGCCAGCAGGGGGGGACTAGGGGCCTCCTACGAGCAGTACTTC.

Regarding this clone: One end of the junction does not line up with germline, which may come from a read error. The chain uses TRBV5-5 and TRBJ2-7, with 9 bases lining up with TRBD1. Germline CDR1 SGHKS, CDR2 YYEKEE (reference sequence). CDR3 length equals 13 residues. CDR3 in DNA: TGTGCCAGCAGCTTGGCATCATGGGACAGGGTCGACTTC. This encodes CASSLASWDRVDF.

The rearrangement joins TRBV5-1 to TRBJ2-3, with a tentative D call TRBD1 (6 bases). This CDR3 comprises 12 residues. V lost 2 bases and J 9 bases, leaving 10 bases between the germline ends. Looked up from germline, CDR1 is SGHRS and CDR2 is YFSETQ. Written as DNA, the CDR3 is TGCGCCAGCAGCTTACAGGGTGTAACGCAGTATTTT. This translates into CASSLQGVTQYF.

V usage is TRBV20-1 and J usage is TRBJ1-4; D unclear. The ends were cut back, 3 bases at V and 5 bases at J, with 4 bases in the middle. The CDR3 is 11 residues long. Germline CDR1 and CDR2: DFQATT and SNEGSKA (reference sequence). The DNA of the CDR3 is TGCAGTGCTAGGTCAAATGAAAAACTGTTTTTT. This codes for CSARSNEKLFF.